A selection of T cell receptor beta chains follows, all from one sample in a study of neoadjuvant nivolumab and ipilimumab in lung cancer. Assay: immunoSEQ multiplex PCR; the TCRdb copy retains only in-frame clones and omits some. The sample contains fewer than 35,000 clones, 92% of which appear only once. Sequenced here: peripheral blood, sampled after neoadjuvant nivolumab, alone or with ipilimumab, at or shortly before surgery. All receptors come from an adult with non-small cell lung cancer. Each CDR3 is given with its conserved first and last residue. D genes are given only for firm matches. Not all rows give a size; the values are once, few, many and, for expanded clones, a class.

CDR3 DNA: TGCGCCAGCAGCTTGATATCTAGCGGCTACAATGAGCAGTTCTTC; CDR3 protein: CASSLISSGYNEQFF; V gene: TRBV5-1; clone size: -; CDR3 length: 15; J gene: TRBJ2-1; D gene: TRBD2
CDR3 DNA: TGTGCCATCAGTGTGGGACAGGGGAACACTGAAGCTTTCTTT; CDR3 protein: CAISVGQGNTEAFF; V gene: TRBV10-3; clone size: -; CDR3 length: 14; J gene: TRBJ1-1; D gene: TRBD1
CDR3 DNA: TGTGCCAGCAGTTGGGGCAGGGTGAACACTGAAGCTTTCTTT; CDR3 protein: CASSWGRVNTEAFF; V gene: TRBV2; clone size: -; CDR3 length: 14; J gene: TRBJ1-1; D gene: -
CDR3 DNA: TGTGCCGGTCGTAGGGCGACCTACAATGAGCAGTTCTTC; CDR3 protein: CAGRRATYNEQFF; V gene: TRBV6-9; clone size: -; CDR3 length: 13; J gene: TRBJ2-1; D gene: -
CDR3 DNA: TGTGCCAGCAGCCCCTCGGGCGGGAGTACAGATACGCAGTATTTT; CDR3 protein: CASSPSGGSTDTQYF; V gene: TRBV7-9; clone size: -; CDR3 length: 15; J gene: TRBJ2-3; D gene: TRBD2
CDR3 DNA: TGCAGCGTTGCTCTGCCCGGGGGGACCCAGTACTTC; CDR3 protein: CSVALPGGTQYF; V gene: TRBV29-1; clone size: -; CDR3 length: 12; J gene: TRBJ2-5; D gene: -
CDR3 DNA: TGTGCCAGCAGCCCCGGACTAGCGGGACAAGAGCAGTACTTC; CDR3 protein: CASSPGLAGQEQYF; V gene: TRBV5-6; clone size: few; CDR3 length: 14; J gene: TRBJ2-7; D gene: TRBD2
CDR3 DNA: TGTGCCAGCGCGACTAGTAGGGGACAAGAGACCCAGTACTTC; CDR3 protein: CASATSRGQETQYF; V gene: TRBV18; clone size: -; CDR3 length: 14; J gene: TRBJ2-5; D gene: -
CDR3 DNA: TGTGCCAGTAGTACCGGGGGAAGGCAGCCCCAGCATTTT; CDR3 protein: CASSTGGRQPQHF; V gene: TRBV19; clone size: -; CDR3 length: 13; J gene: TRBJ1-5; D gene: -
CDR3 DNA: TGCAGCGTTGAAAAGTGGTCAGAGGCGGACACTGAAGCTTTCTTT; CDR3 protein: CSVEKWSEADTEAFF; V gene: TRBV29-1; clone size: -; CDR3 length: 15; J gene: TRBJ1-1; D gene: -
CDR3 DNA: TGTGCCAGCAGCCAGCGGGAGGGGGGCTACGAGCAGTACTTC; CDR3 protein: CASSQREGGYEQYF; V gene: TRBV6-1; clone size: -; CDR3 length: 14; J gene: TRBJ2-7; D gene: TRBD2
CDR3 DNA: TGTGCCAGCAGCCCCTGGGGGGGACAGGGTGCAACCTACGAGCAGTACTTC; CDR3 protein: CASSPWGGQGATYEQYF; V gene: TRBV5-4; clone size: once; CDR3 length: 17; J gene: TRBJ2-7; D gene: TRBD1
CDR3 DNA: TGTGCCAGCAGCCCCCTCCCCTGGGGGTATGGCTACACCTTC; CDR3 protein: CASSPLPWGYGYTF; V gene: TRBV9; clone size: -; CDR3 length: 14; J gene: TRBJ1-2; D gene: -
CDR3 DNA: TGTGCCAGCAGTGAAAAAGGCTACGAGCAGTACTTC; CDR3 protein: CASSEKGYEQYF; V gene: TRBV25-1; clone size: -; CDR3 length: 12; J gene: TRBJ2-7; D gene: -
CDR3 DNA: TGCGCCAGCAGCTTGCAGGGCCTGGCCTACAATGAGCAGTTCTTC; CDR3 protein: CASSLQGLAYNEQFF; V gene: TRBV5-1; clone size: -; CDR3 length: 15; J gene: TRBJ2-1; D gene: -
CDR3 DNA: TGTGCCAGCAGTTACATGGGGAACACTGAAGCTTTCTTT; CDR3 protein: CASSYMGNTEAFF; V gene: TRBV6-5; clone size: -; CDR3 length: 13; J gene: TRBJ1-1; D gene: -
CDR3 DNA: TGCGCCAGCAGCTTATCGATAGGAGGGGCCGGGGAGCTGTTTTTT; CDR3 protein: CASSLSIGGAGELFF; V gene: TRBV5-1; clone size: -; CDR3 length: 15; J gene: TRBJ2-2; D gene: -
CDR3 DNA: TGTGCCAGCAAAGAATCCTACGAGCAGTACTTC; CDR3 protein: CASKESYEQYF; V gene: TRBV6-1; clone size: -; CDR3 length: 11; J gene: TRBJ2-7; D gene: -
CDR3 DNA: TGTGCCAGCAGCCCTCAGGCCCGGGGGGAAGAGCAGTTCTTC; CDR3 protein: CASSPQARGEEQFF; V gene: TRBV4-2; clone size: -; CDR3 length: 14; J gene: TRBJ2-1; D gene: TRBD2
CDR3 DNA: TGTGCCAGCAGTTTCCCCGGGACCTTTCCCTACGAGCAGTACTTC; CDR3 protein: CASSFPGTFPYEQYF; V gene: TRBV28; clone size: -; CDR3 length: 15; J gene: TRBJ2-7; D gene: -
CDR3 DNA: TGTGCCAGCAGCCGGGCGATACCGGGACAGGGGGAAAATCAGCCCCAGCATTTT; CDR3 protein: CASSRAIPGQGENQPQHF; V gene: TRBV5-5; clone size: once; CDR3 length: 18; J gene: TRBJ1-5; D gene: TRBD1
CDR3 DNA: TGTGCCAGCAGCTTAGGATACCGGGGGGCCTACGAGCAGTACTTC; CDR3 protein: CASSLGYRGAYEQYF; V gene: TRBV11-2; clone size: -; CDR3 length: 15; J gene: TRBJ2-7; D gene: TRBD2
CDR3 DNA: TGTGCCAGCTCACCACGGCAAACAGATACGCAGTATTTT; CDR3 protein: CASSPRQTDTQYF; V gene: TRBV18; clone size: -; CDR3 length: 13; J gene: TRBJ2-3; D gene: -
CDR3 DNA: TGTGCCAGCTCACCACCGAATATTAACGAGCAGTACTTC; CDR3 protein: CASSPPNINEQYF; V gene: TRBV18; clone size: -; CDR3 length: 13; J gene: TRBJ2-7; D gene: -
CDR3 DNA: TGTGCCAGCAGCCAAGGAAGTCCGACAGGAAATCAGCCCCAGCATTTT; CDR3 protein: CASSQGSPTGNQPQHF; V gene: TRBV4-2; clone size: -; CDR3 length: 16; J gene: TRBJ1-5; D gene: -
CDR3 DNA: TGTGCCAGCAGCCCCTCGCGATACACAGATACGCAGTATTTT; CDR3 protein: CASSPSRYTDTQYF; V gene: TRBV7-3; clone size: -; CDR3 length: 14; J gene: TRBJ2-3; D gene: -
CDR3 DNA: TGTGCCGCCGGGACCGCGAACACTGAAGCTTTCTTT; CDR3 protein: CAAGTANTEAFF; V gene: TRBV5-4; clone size: -; CDR3 length: 12; J gene: TRBJ1-1; D gene: -
CDR3 DNA: TGTGCCAGCAGCTTGGGGGGAAACACCATATATTTT; CDR3 protein: CASSLGGNTIYF; V gene: TRBV5-4; clone size: -; CDR3 length: 12; J gene: TRBJ1-3; D gene: -
CDR3 DNA: TGTGCCAGCAGTGAGGGTTTGGCCTACGAGCAGTACTTC; CDR3 protein: CASSEGLAYEQYF; V gene: TRBV6-1; clone size: once; CDR3 length: 13; J gene: TRBJ2-7; D gene: -
CDR3 DNA: TGTGCCAGCAGCTTACCCCCCCACCGCAATGAGCAGTTCTTC; CDR3 protein: CASSLPPHRNEQFF; V gene: TRBV11-2; clone size: -; CDR3 length: 14; J gene: TRBJ2-1; D gene: -
CDR3 DNA: TGTGCCAGCAGCGACAGGGTCACTAATGAAAAACTGTTTTTT; CDR3 protein: CASSDRVTNEKLFF; V gene: TRBV7-9; clone size: -; CDR3 length: 14; J gene: TRBJ1-4; D gene: TRBD1
CDR3 DNA: TGTGCCAGCAGCTTAGAGGGAGGGTACGACAACGAGCAGTACTTC; CDR3 protein: CASSLEGGYDNEQYF; V gene: TRBV11-2; clone size: -; CDR3 length: 15; J gene: TRBJ2-7; D gene: TRBD2
CDR3 DNA: TGTGCCAGCAGCTTAGTACTGAATACGCAGTATTTT; CDR3 protein: CASSLVLNTQYF; V gene: TRBV11-2; clone size: few; CDR3 length: 12; J gene: TRBJ2-3; D gene: -
CDR3 DNA: TGTGCCAGCAGCCTACGACTAGCGGACTCAGAGCAGTACTTC; CDR3 protein: CASSLRLADSEQYF; V gene: TRBV7-3; clone size: -; CDR3 length: 14; J gene: TRBJ2-7; D gene: TRBD2
CDR3 DNA: TGCGCCAGCGAAGAGCCGGGACTAGCGGGTTTCTACGAGCAGTACTTC; CDR3 protein: CASEEPGLAGFYEQYF; V gene: TRBV10-2; clone size: once; CDR3 length: 16; J gene: TRBJ2-7; D gene: TRBD2
CDR3 DNA: TGCGCCAGCAGCTTTTCCCCCGGGAACTCTGGAAACACCATATATTTT; CDR3 protein: CASSFSPGNSGNTIYF; V gene: TRBV5-1; clone size: -; CDR3 length: 16; J gene: TRBJ1-3; D gene: -
CDR3 DNA: TGTGCCAGCAGTGAATCGCTCCTCCGGGCGTGGAATACGCAGTATTTT; CDR3 protein: CASSESLLRAWNTQYF; V gene: TRBV25-1; clone size: -; CDR3 length: 16; J gene: TRBJ2-3; D gene: -
CDR3 DNA: TGTGCCAGCAGCAGACACATGGTTACTGAAGCTTTCTTT; CDR3 protein: CASSRHMVTEAFF; V gene: TRBV5-5; clone size: few; CDR3 length: 13; J gene: TRBJ1-1; D gene: -
CDR3 DNA: TGCAGCGCTACCCACCGGGTGGGGCCCGAGGGAGAGCAGTACTTC; CDR3 protein: CSATHRVGPEGEQYF; V gene: TRBV29-1; clone size: -; CDR3 length: 15; J gene: TRBJ2-7; D gene: -
CDR3 DNA: TGTGCCAGCAGCTCCTCCTCAACTGGTGAGCAGTTCTTC; CDR3 protein: CASSSSSTGEQFF; V gene: TRBV13; clone size: -; CDR3 length: 13; J gene: TRBJ2-1; D gene: -
CDR3 DNA: TGTGCCAGCAGCTTCAGGGGGAGCCCAGATACGCAGTATTTT; CDR3 protein: CASSFRGSPDTQYF; V gene: TRBV11-2; clone size: -; CDR3 length: 14; J gene: TRBJ2-3; D gene: TRBD1
CDR3 DNA: TGTGCCAGCAGCTCAAGGGGGGGTCACACCGGGGAGCTGTTTTTT; CDR3 protein: CASSSRGGHTGELFF; V gene: TRBV7-3; clone size: -; CDR3 length: 15; J gene: TRBJ2-2; D gene: -
CDR3 DNA: TGTGCCAGCGTCAAGGGCGGGACGAACACCGGGGAGCTGTTTTTT; CDR3 protein: CASVKGGTNTGELFF; V gene: TRBV7-8; clone size: -; CDR3 length: 15; J gene: TRBJ2-2; D gene: -
CDR3 DNA: TGTGCCAGCAATGAGGGAACTAGCGGGAGTCAGAATGAGCAGTTCTTC; CDR3 protein: CASNEGTSGSQNEQFF; V gene: TRBV28; clone size: -; CDR3 length: 16; J gene: TRBJ2-1; D gene: TRBD2
CDR3 DNA: TGTGCCAGCAGGGGGGCCGCTCCCTCTGGAAACACCATATATTTT; CDR3 protein: CASRGAAPSGNTIYF; V gene: TRBV25-1; clone size: -; CDR3 length: 15; J gene: TRBJ1-3; D gene: -
CDR3 DNA: TGTGCCAGCAGTGAATTGGGGCTCCAAACCCCCTACGAGCAGTACTTC; CDR3 protein: CASSELGLQTPYEQYF; V gene: TRBV6-1; clone size: once; CDR3 length: 16; J gene: TRBJ2-7; D gene: -
CDR3 DNA: TGTGCCATCAGTGAGTCTGAGAGTCGGGGTAATCAGCCCCAGCATTTT; CDR3 protein: CAISESESRGNQPQHF; V gene: TRBV10-3; clone size: -; CDR3 length: 16; J gene: TRBJ1-5; D gene: -
CDR3 DNA: TGCGCCAGCAGCTTGGTACTAGCGGGGGACAATGAGCAGTTCTTC; CDR3 protein: CASSLVLAGDNEQFF; V gene: TRBV5-1; clone size: -; CDR3 length: 15; J gene: TRBJ2-1; D gene: TRBD2
CDR3 DNA: TGTGCCAGCAGCTTAAGCAACCCAGAGGCCTCGGGCTACACCTTC; CDR3 protein: CASSLSNPEASGYTF; V gene: TRBV7-9; clone size: -; CDR3 length: 15; J gene: TRBJ1-2; D gene: -
CDR3 DNA: TGCAGCGTACCGGGGCCAGGGGGAACTGAAGCTTTCTTT; CDR3 protein: CSVPGPGGTEAFF; V gene: TRBV29-1; clone size: -; CDR3 length: 13; J gene: TRBJ1-1; D gene: TRBD1
CDR3 DNA: TGTGCCAGCAGATCAGAGCAGCCGTACCAAGAGACCCAGTACTTC; CDR3 protein: CASRSEQPYQETQYF; V gene: TRBV7-2; clone size: -; CDR3 length: 15; J gene: TRBJ2-5; D gene: -
CDR3 DNA: TGTGCCAGCTCACCACTCGAGAACACTGAAGCTTTCTTT; CDR3 protein: CASSPLENTEAFF; V gene: TRBV18; clone size: -; CDR3 length: 13; J gene: TRBJ1-1; D gene: -
CDR3 DNA: TGTGCCAGCACCCCTGGACCGGGGGAGCAGTTCTTC; CDR3 protein: CASTPGPGEQFF; V gene: TRBV7-9; clone size: -; CDR3 length: 12; J gene: TRBJ2-1; D gene: -
CDR3 DNA: TGCGCCAGCAGCCGAGGCGGGGTGGTCTTGGCTGGAAACACCATATATTTT; CDR3 protein: CASSRGGVVLAGNTIYF; V gene: TRBV4-1; clone size: -; CDR3 length: 17; J gene: TRBJ1-3; D gene: -
CDR3 DNA: TGTGCCAGCAGCCTGGACACCCTCTACGAGCAGTACTTC; CDR3 protein: CASSLDTLYEQYF; V gene: TRBV7-8; clone size: few; CDR3 length: 13; J gene: TRBJ2-7; D gene: -
CDR3 DNA: TGTGCCAGCAGCCTGACAGGGGGTAACACTGAAGCTTTCTTT; CDR3 protein: CASSLTGGNTEAFF; V gene: TRBV7-9; clone size: once; CDR3 length: 14; J gene: TRBJ1-1; D gene: TRBD1
CDR3 DNA: TGTGCCAGCAGCGTGTCAACGGGAGTAGGCTACGAGCAGTACTTC; CDR3 protein: CASSVSTGVGYEQYF; V gene: TRBV9; clone size: -; CDR3 length: 15; J gene: TRBJ2-7; D gene: -
CDR3 DNA: TGTGCCAGCAGTACCCGGGACAGGGGAAGTACCGGGGAGCTGTTTTTT; CDR3 protein: CASSTRDRGSTGELFF; V gene: TRBV27; clone size: -; CDR3 length: 16; J gene: TRBJ2-2; D gene: TRBD1
CDR3 DNA: TGTGCCAGCTCACCAAGCAGGGATGACATTCAGTACTTC; CDR3 protein: CASSPSRDDIQYF; V gene: TRBV18; clone size: -; CDR3 length: 13; J gene: TRBJ2-4; D gene: -